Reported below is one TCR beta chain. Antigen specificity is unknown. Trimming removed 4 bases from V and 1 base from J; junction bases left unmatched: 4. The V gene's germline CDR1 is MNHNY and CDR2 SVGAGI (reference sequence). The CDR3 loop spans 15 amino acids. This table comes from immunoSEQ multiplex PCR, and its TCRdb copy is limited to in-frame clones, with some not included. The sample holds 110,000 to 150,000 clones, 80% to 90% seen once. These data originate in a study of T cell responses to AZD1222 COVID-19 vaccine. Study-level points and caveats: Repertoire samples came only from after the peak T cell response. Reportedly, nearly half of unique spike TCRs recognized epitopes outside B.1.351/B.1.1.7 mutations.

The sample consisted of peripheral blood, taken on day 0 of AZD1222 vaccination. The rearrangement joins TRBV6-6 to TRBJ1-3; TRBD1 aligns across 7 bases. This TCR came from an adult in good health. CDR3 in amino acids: CASSSTDRSGNTIYF. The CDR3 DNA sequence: TGTGCCAGCAGTTCCACGGACAGGTCTGGAAACACCATATATTTT.